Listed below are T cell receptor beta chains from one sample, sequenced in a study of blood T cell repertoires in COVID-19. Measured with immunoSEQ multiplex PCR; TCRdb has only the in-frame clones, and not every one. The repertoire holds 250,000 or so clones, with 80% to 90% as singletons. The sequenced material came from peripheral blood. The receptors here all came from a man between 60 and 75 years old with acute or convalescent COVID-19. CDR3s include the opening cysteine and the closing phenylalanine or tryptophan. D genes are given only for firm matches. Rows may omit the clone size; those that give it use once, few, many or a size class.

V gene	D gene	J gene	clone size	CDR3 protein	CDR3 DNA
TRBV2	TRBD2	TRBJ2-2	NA	CASASGSNTGELFF	TGTGCCAGCGCTAGCGGGTCGAACACCGGGGAGCTGTTTTTT
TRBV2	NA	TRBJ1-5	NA	CASSEGGDQPQHF	TGTGCCAGCAGTGAAGGGGGCGATCAGCCCCAGCATTTT
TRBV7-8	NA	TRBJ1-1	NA	CASSRAPTHRGTEAFF	TGTGCCAGCAGCCGAGCACCGACCCATCGGGGCACTGAAGCTTTCTTT
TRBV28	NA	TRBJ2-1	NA	CASKLRLSGAYYNEQFF	TGTGCCAGCAAATTAAGGTTAAGCGGAGCCTACTACAATGAGCAGTTCTTC
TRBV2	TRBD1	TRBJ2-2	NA	CASRVPDRGYTGELFF	TGTGCCAGCAGGGTCCCGGACAGGGGATACACCGGGGAGCTGTTTTTT
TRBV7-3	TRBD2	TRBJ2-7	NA	CASSLLAGGPDEQYF	TGTGCCAGCAGCTTACTAGCGGGGGGGCCCGACGAGCAGTACTTC
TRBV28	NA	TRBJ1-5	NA	CASSLLRGLRKGSNQPQHF	TGTGCCAGCAGTTTATTACGGGGATTGAGAAAGGGAAGCAATCAGCCCCAGCATTTT
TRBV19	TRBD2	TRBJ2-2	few	CATSSPRAGVNTGELFF	TGTGCCACCTCAAGCCCTAGAGCGGGAGTTAACACCGGGGAGCTGTTTTTT
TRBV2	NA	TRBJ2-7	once	CASSESGYTYEQYF	TGTGCCAGCAGTGAATCAGGGTACACCTACGAGCAGTACTTC
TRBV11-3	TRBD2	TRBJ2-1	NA	CASSRGLAGGNEQFF	TGTGCCAGCAGCCGCGGACTAGCGGGAGGCAATGAGCAGTTCTTC
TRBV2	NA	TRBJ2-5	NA	CASSFIGSRETQYF	TGTGCCAGCAGTTTCATCGGCAGCAGGGAGACCCAGTACTTC
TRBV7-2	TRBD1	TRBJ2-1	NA	CASSYGTGGLQGQFF	TGTGCCAGCAGCTACGGGACAGGGGGCTTGCAGGGGCAGTTCTTC
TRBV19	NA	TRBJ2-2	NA	CASAPGLLSAGTGELFF	TGTGCCAGTGCCCCGGGACTCCTCTCCGCGGGCACCGGGGAGCTGTTTTTT
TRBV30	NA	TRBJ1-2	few	CAWSVEASNYGYTF	TGTGCCTGGAGTGTCGAAGCGTCTAACTATGGCTACACCTTC
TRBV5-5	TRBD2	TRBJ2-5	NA	CASSLLSGINQETQYF	TGTGCCAGCAGCTTGCTCAGCGGGATAAACCAAGAGACCCAGTACTTC
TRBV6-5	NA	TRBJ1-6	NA	CASSYSSDSPLHF	TGTGCCAGCAGTTACTCTTCTGATTCACCCCTCCACTTT
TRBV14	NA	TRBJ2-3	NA	CASSPRQWEGTDTQYF	TGTGCCAGCAGCCCCAGACAATGGGAGGGCACAGATACGCAGTATTTT
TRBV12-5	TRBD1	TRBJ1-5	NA	CASGLVQTGDNQPQHF	TGTGCTAGTGGTTTGGTACAAACAGGGGATAATCAGCCCCAGCATTTT
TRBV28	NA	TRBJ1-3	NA	CASSSHEFSGNTIYF	TGTGCCAGCAGTTCACATGAATTCTCTGGAAACACCATATATTTT